This T cell receptor beta chain was sequenced in a study of T cells in Graves' hyperthyroidism and ophthalmopathy. From RNA transcripts, TCR beta CDR3 regions were amplified. Using the HTBI primer set, a first-round RT-PCR was run on the TCR CDR3. TCRdb called the multiplex PCR reads again in MiXCR, with one record for every CDR3 protein. The sample has some 650,000 distinct CDR3 sequences; around 15% are singletons. This clonotype was counted at least ten times. The CDR3 consists of 14 residues. The V gene lost 0 bases and the J gene lost 1 base, with 7 bases spanning the gap. CDR1 is ENHRY and CDR2 is SYGVKD in the germline V gene.

Sequencing was performed on blood. The rearrangement joins TRBV10-3 to TRBJ2-7, with D unclear. This clonotype originated in a woman between 40 and 55 years old with Graves' ophthalmopathy. CDR3 DNA sequence: TGTGCCATCAGTGAGTCGCAGGTTTCCTACGAGCAGTACTTC. Translation: CAISESQVSYEQYF.